The following is a TCR beta chain sequence with its context. After removal of 1 base from V and 5 bases from J, the junction contained 13 bases not matched to a gene. Germline V CDR1 and CDR2: LGHNA, YSLEER. The CDR3 spans 18 residues. Assay: immunoSEQ multiplex PCR; the TCRdb copy retains only in-frame clones and omits some. The sample lists 150,000 to 200,000 clones, roughly four fifths seen once, with under 13% in the top ten. This entry belongs to a study of blood T cell repertoires in COVID-19. Study as a whole: COVID-19 samples, acute and convalescent, were from the United States, Italy and Spain.

The V gene is TRBV4-3, the J gene TRBJ2-7; TRBD2 matches at 11 bases. The sample comprised peripheral blood. The TCR comes from a human donor in a cohort sampled during active COVID-19. The CDR3 sequence is CASSQGFADVAGGNEQYF. CDR3 in DNA: TGCGCCAGCAGCCAAGGGTTCGCAGACGTAGCGGGGGGGAACGAGCAGTACTTC.